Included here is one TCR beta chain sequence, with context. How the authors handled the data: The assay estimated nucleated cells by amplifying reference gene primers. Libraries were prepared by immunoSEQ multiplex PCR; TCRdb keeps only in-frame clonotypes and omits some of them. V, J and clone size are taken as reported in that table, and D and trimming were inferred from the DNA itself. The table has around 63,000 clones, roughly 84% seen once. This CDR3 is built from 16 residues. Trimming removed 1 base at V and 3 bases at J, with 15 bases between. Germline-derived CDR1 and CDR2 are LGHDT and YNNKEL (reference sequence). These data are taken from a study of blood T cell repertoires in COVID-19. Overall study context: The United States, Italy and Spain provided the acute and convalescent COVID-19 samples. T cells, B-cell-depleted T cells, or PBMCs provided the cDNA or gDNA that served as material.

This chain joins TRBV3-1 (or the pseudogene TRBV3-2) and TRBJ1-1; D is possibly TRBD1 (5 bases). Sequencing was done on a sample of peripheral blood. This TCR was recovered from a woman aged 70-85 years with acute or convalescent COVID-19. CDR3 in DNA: TGTGCCAGCAGCCAAGCTGTGGGACTAGGGGACACTGAAGCTTTCTTT. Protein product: CASSQAVGLGDTEAFF.